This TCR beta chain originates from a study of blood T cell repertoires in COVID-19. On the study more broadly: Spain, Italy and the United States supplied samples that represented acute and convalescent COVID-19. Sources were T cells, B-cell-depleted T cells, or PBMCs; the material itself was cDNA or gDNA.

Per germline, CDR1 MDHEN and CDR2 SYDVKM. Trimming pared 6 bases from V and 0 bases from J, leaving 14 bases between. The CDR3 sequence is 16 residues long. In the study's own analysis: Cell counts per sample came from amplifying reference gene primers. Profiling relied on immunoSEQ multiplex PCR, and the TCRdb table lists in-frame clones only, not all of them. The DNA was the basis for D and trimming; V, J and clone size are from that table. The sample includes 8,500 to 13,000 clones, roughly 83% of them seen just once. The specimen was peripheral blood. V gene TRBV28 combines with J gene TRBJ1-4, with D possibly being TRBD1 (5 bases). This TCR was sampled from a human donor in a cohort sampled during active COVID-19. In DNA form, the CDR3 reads TGTGCCAGCAGATCAGGGTATCATGCAACTAATGAAAAACTGTTTTTT. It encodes CASRSGYHATNEKLFF.